Presented here are 23 T cell receptor beta chains from one specimen sequenced in a study of preoperative IRX-2 immunotherapy in early breast cancer (dated by TCRdb to between 2018 and 2020). The method behind the library was the immunoSEQ multiplex PCR assay. TCRdb carries this immuneACCESS record with in-frame sequences only. Its versions omit some clonotypes, under half of them owing to an unresolved V gene in the studies checked, with the rest unexplained. The sample records 95,000 to 100,000 clones, about nine tenths of which are singletons. Approximately 2% of the sample comes from the top ten. Taken with the paper, the label for treatment or condition translates to: preoperative locoregional IRX-2 cytokine immunotherapy. Specimen: tumor tissue, collected after IRX-2 immunotherapy. Receptors originate from a human donor with breast cancer.

A few counts support this clone. The genes are TRBV7-6 and TRBJ2-2; possible D gene TRBD1, 6 bases. Germline lookup yields CDR1 SGHVS and CDR2 FNYEAQ. With 3 bases removed from V and 3 bases from J, the gap between germline ends came to 11 bases. CDR3 size: 15 residues. CDR3 region: CASSFLQGDTGELFF. Written as DNA, the CDR3 is TGTGCCAGCAGCTTTTTACAGGGAGACACCGGGGAGCTGTTTTTT.

The genes are TRBV30 and TRBJ1-5; 9 bases agree with TRBD1. The CDR3 sequence is 11 residues long. Trimming removed 1 base from V and 13 bases from J; junction bases left unmatched: 2. CDR1 is GTSNPN and CDR2 is SVGIG in the germline V gene (reference sequence). The DNA of the CDR3 is TGTGCCTGGAGTGGGGACAGGGTACAGCATTTT. Encoded protein: CAWSGDRVQHF.

The chain couples TRBV7-4 to TRBJ1-4; D gene ambiguous. CDR3 length: 15 amino acids. From germline, CDR1 is SGHVT and CDR2 SQSDAQ. The ends were cut back, 5 bases at V and 0 bases at J, with 10 bases in the middle. CDR3 bases: TGTGCCAGCAGCCTGACACCAGCAACTAATGAAAAACTGTTTTTT. Its translation: CASSLTPATNEKLFF.

The V and J genes are TRBV5-1 and TRBJ1-1; maybe TRBD1 (6 bases). The CDR3 contains 14 residues. Germline CDR1 reads SGHRS; CDR2 reads YFSETQ. The V gene lost 5 bases and the J gene lost 4 bases, with 15 bases spanning the gap. For the CDR3, the DNA is TGCGCCAGCAGTCAACAGGGAGGGGGCACTGAAGCTTTCTTT. Translation gives CASSQQGGGTEAFF.

The V call is TRBV12-5, the J call TRBJ1-1; 7 nucleotides align to TRBD1. The V gene's germline CDR1 is LGHNT and CDR2 FRNRAP. The CDR3 has 12 amino acids. The CDR3 coding sequence is TGTGCCAGCAACAGGGGAAACACTGAAGCTTTCTTT. Translating gives CASNRGNTEAFF.

The chain links TRBV11-3 to TRBJ2-1; D perhaps matches TRBD1 (6 bases). The germline V gene encodes CDR1 SGHNT and CDR2 YENEEA. Trimming removed 4 bases at V and 0 bases at J, with 10 bases between. This CDR3 contains 15 residues. CDR3 amino acids: CASSYRVSSYNEQFF. CDR3 nucleotides: TGTGCCAGCAGCTACAGGGTAAGCTCCTACAATGAGCAGTTCTTC. Full variable domain (rest looked up from reference TRBV11-3 and TRBJ2-1): EAGVVQSPRYKIIEKKQPVAFWCNPISGHNTLYWYLQNLGQGPELLIRYENEEAVDDSQLPKDRFSAERLKGVDSTLKIQPAELGDSAVYLCASSYRVSSYNEQFFGPGTRLTVL.

The count of this clone is one. The V gene is TRBV27, the J gene TRBJ2-1, with D maybe TRBD2 (6 bases). This CDR3 is 15 amino acids long. Trimming removed 2 bases from V and 7 bases from J, with 15 bases in between. Germline CDR1 and CDR2: MNHEY and SMNVEV (reference sequence). The CDR3 nucleotides read TGTGCCAGCAGTTTAGTTAGAGTGCGGGGTAATGAGCAGTTCTTC. Encoded protein: CASSLVRVRGNEQFF.

The CDR3 nucleotides read TGCGCCAGCACCCTAGCGGGAGGGTCCTACAATGAGCAGTTCTTC. It yields the protein CASTLAGGSYNEQFF. The V call is TRBV5-1, the J call TRBJ2-1; TRBD2 matches 12 bases. Per the germline V gene, CDR1 is SGHRS and CDR2 is YFSETQ. V trimming: 6 bases; J trimming: 1 base; junction bases outside the gene matches: 2. The CDR3 totals 15 residues.

The chain joins TRBV6-8 to TRBJ2-4; 8 nucleotides line up with TRBD1. V lost 7 bases and J lost 0; bases outside the gene matches: 14. The germline CDR1 and CDR2 sequences are MNHGY and SAAAGT. The CDR3 consists of 18 residues. Here the CDR3 reads CASTLAATGVGAKNIQYF. DNA for the CDR3: TGTGCCAGCACCTTAGCCGCGACAGGGGTTGGAGCCAAAAACATTCAGTACTTC.

The chain recombines TRBV19 with TRBJ1-1; D not certain. The CDR3 is made up of 13 amino acids. The germline V gene has CDR1 LNHDA and CDR2 SQIVND (reference sequence). V was pared by 3 bases and J by 8 bases, with 13 bases between. DNA of the CDR3: TGTGCCAGTAGTATCCAAAAGGGCCCCGAAGCTTTCTTT. It codes for CASSIQKGPEAFF.

This clone has more than one count but fewer than ten. This chain uses TRBV11-3 with TRBJ1-1; the D gene is possibly TRBD1 (5 bases). V lost 5 bases and J lost 0, with 13 bases in between. The CDR3 extends over 15 amino acids. Germline-derived CDR1 and CDR2 are SGHNT and YENEEA. CDR3: CASSPPQTVNTEAFF. CDR3 DNA sequence: TGTGCCAGCAGCCCCCCCCAGACAGTGAACACTGAAGCTTTCTTT.

The rearrangement links TRBV5-1 to TRBJ1-4; 7 bases are shared with TRBD1. Germline-derived CDR1 and CDR2 are SGHRS and YFSETQ. The V and J ends lost 3 bases and 0 bases, in that order; junction bases with no gene match: 11. This CDR3 comprises 18 residues. Written as DNA, the CDR3 is TGCGCCAGCAGCTCATTATTCGGGACAGCGGCAACTAATGAAAAACTGTTTTTT. It translates to CASSSLFGTAATNEKLFF. Together with reference TRBV5-1 and TRBJ1-4, the CDR3 gives the full variable domain: KAGVTQTPRYLIKTRGQQVTLSCSPISGHRSVSWYQQTPGQGLQFLFEYFSETQRNKGNFPGRFSGRQFSNSRSEMNVSTLELGDSALYLCASSSLFGTAATNEKLFFGSGTQLSVL.

This chain links TRBV30 with TRBJ1-1; D might be TRBD1 (6 bases). CDR3 length equals 15 residues. Trimming shortened V by 5 bases and J by 6 bases, and 22 bases separated the two germline ends. Germline V gene sequence: CDR1 GTSNPN, CDR2 SVGIG (reference sequence). CDR3: CAWGGTRNRIPEAFF. DNA of the CDR3: TGTGCCTGGGGGGGCACTCGGAACAGGATACCTGAAGCTTTCTTT.

The chain links TRBV2 to TRBJ2-1; D perhaps matches TRBD2 (7 bases). The CDR3 runs 15 residues. V was clipped by 7 bases and J by 0 bases, with 13 bases between them. The V gene's germline CDR1 is SNHLY and CDR2 FYNNEI. Here the CDR3 DNA reads TGTGCCAGCAAGGGGGACTACTTCTCCTACAATGAGCAGTTCTTC. Protein sequence: CASKGDYFSYNEQFF.

The CDR3: CASSAGSNQPQHF. The CDR3 DNA follows: TGTGCCAGCAGCGCCGGGAGCAATCAGCCCCAGCATTTT. This chain links TRBV6-8 with TRBJ1-5; D remains ambiguous. The germline CDR1 and CDR2 sequences are MNHGY and SAAAGT. The germline V and J ends were trimmed by 6 bases and 1 base, with 7 bases remaining between them. The CDR3 has 13 residues.

CDR3 in DNA: TGTGCCAGTAGTAGAACCACGGGACTAGCGGCATGGGAGCAGTACTTC. It yields the protein CASSRTTGLAAWEQYF. The chain joins TRBV19 to TRBJ2-5, with 11 nucleotides matching TRBD2. The germline CDR1 and CDR2 sequences are LNHDA and SQIVND (reference sequence). The CDR3 is made up of 16 amino acids. V trimming: 4 bases; J trimming: 11 bases; junction bases outside the gene matches: 15. Supplemented by reference TRBV19 and TRBJ2-5, the full variable domain reads DGGITQSPKYLFRKEGQNVTLSCEQNLNHDAMYWYRQDPGQGLRLIYYSQIVNDFQKGDIAEGYSVSREKKESFPLTVTSAQKNPTAFYLCASSRTTGLAAWEQYFGPGTRLLVL.

This sequence joins TRBV5-1 and TRBJ2-7, with D hard to call. The CDR3 consists of 14 residues. V gave up 0 bases and J gave up 2 bases, with 9 bases separating them. CDR1 and CDR2 from the germline V gene are SGHRS and YFSETQ. The CDR3 loop is CASSLDGSAYEQYF. The CDR3 coding sequence is TGCGCCAGCAGCTTGGACGGCAGTGCCTACGAGCAGTACTTC.

This clone was recorded a few times. The DNA for the CDR3 is TGTGCCAGCAGTGAAGAGCCGCAGGTGGGCTACGAGCAGTACTTC. This translates into CASSEEPQVGYEQYF. The J gene is TRBJ2-7, the V gene TRBV6-1; D unresolved. Germline V gene sequence: CDR1 MNHNS, CDR2 SASEGT. The CDR3 runs 15 residues. V gave up 1 base and J gave up 3 bases, with 13 bases separating them.

Written as DNA, the CDR3 is TGTGCCTGGAGTTCGAGGCCAAATCAGCCCCAGCATTTT. Protein: CAWSSRPNQPQHF. The chain uses TRBV30 and TRBJ1-5; D not certain. The germline V gene has CDR1 GTSNPN and CDR2 SVGIG (reference sequence). V was shortened by 2 bases and J by 4 bases, with 9 bases between the two germline ends. The length of the CDR3 is 13 residues.

This chain uses TRBV19 with TRBJ2-1, with unresolved D. The germline gives CDR1 LNHDA, CDR2 SQIVND (reference sequence). The CDR3 consists of 16 residues. V lost 6 bases to trimming and J lost 0 bases, with 15 bases between them. CDR3 region: CASRRSDLSSYNEQFF. In DNA form, the CDR3 reads TGTGCCAGTAGACGATCGGACCTAAGCTCCTACAATGAGCAGTTCTTC.

The V and J genes are TRBV14 and TRBJ1-4; tentative D call: TRBD1 (6 bases). Germline V gene lookup returns CDR1 SGHDN and CDR2 FVKESK. V dropped 3 bases and J dropped 7 bases, with 9 bases sitting between them. The CDR3 spans 13 residues. As DNA, the CDR3 is TGTGCCAGCAGCCAGGGGGCTAGTGAAAAACTGTTTTTT. Its translation is CASSQGASEKLFF.

The chain has TRBV1 and TRBJ1-2. TRBV1 is listed as a pseudogene. The length of the CDR3 is 14 residues. In nucleotides, the CDR3 is TGCGCCAGCAGCCTAAGTGAAGCTAACTATGGCTACACCTTC. Translation gives CASSLSEANYGYTF.

As for this clone: Other DNA sequences from this sample encode an identical CDR3 as well. The chain's CDR3 is CASSLESRNTEAFF. The CDR3 DNA reads as TGCGCCAGCAGCTTGGAATCGCGGAACACTGAAGCTTTCTTT. The V gene is TRBV5-1, the J gene TRBJ1-1; D call uncertain. Germline V gives CDR1 SGHRS, CDR2 YFSETQ. The CDR3 is made up of 14 amino acids. Trimming took 0 bases from V and 1 from J, leaving 7 bases between them.